The subject of this entry is one T cell receptor (beta chain). The antigen remains undetermined. This sample is drawn from a study of cytomegalovirus exposure and HLA in healthy donors. Findings and limits, study-wide: Most observed TCR sequences were rare, whereas some public TCRs were detected in many donors. Reported performance of the classifier showed diagnosis of cytomegalovirus status with high specificity and sensitivity.

Trimming took off 1 base at V and 0 bases at J, with 9 bases between the two ends. The CDR3 runs 15 residues. From germline, CDR1 is SEHNR and CDR2 FQNEAQ (reference sequence). Here immunoSEQ multiplex PCR was the method, and the copy in TCRdb shows in-frame clones only, minus some. The table records 71,000 or so clones, approximately 93% of them present only once. The sequence was obtained from a man aged 18 to 35 in good health and CMV-seropositive. Sequenced input: PBMCs. The genes are TRBV7-9 and TRBJ1-2; D not certain. This CDR3 reads CASSLGDKANYGYTF. The DNA for the CDR3 is TGTGCCAGCAGCTTAGGAGACAAAGCTAACTATGGCTACACCTTC.